This T cell receptor (beta chain) emerged from a study of cytomegalovirus exposure and HLA in healthy donors. With respect to this clone: The antigen is undetermined.

60 Vbeta and 13 Jbeta primers were used in PCR. Only in-frame clones appear in the TCRdb table, and some are missing; sequencing was by immunoSEQ multiplex PCR. The table gives about 70,000 clones; the top ten clones make up 2.4% of it. Germline assignment: CDR1 SGHTA and CDR2 FQGNSA. CDR3 size: 13 residues. Trimming at V came to 2 bases and at J to 7 bases, leaving 1 base not matched to a gene. Study observations and caveats: Later examination showed HLA-associated TCR beta chains had greater clonal expansion than equally common others.

The sequenced material came from PBMCs. V gene TRBV7-2 combines with J gene TRBJ1-4; 7 bases line up with TRBD1. This TCR came from a female donor in good health and CMV-seropositive. The CDR3 DNA reads as TGTGCCAGCAGCTTACACAGGGGTGAAAAACTGTTTTTT. Its translation is CASSLHRGEKLFF.